What follows are 32 T cell receptor beta chains derived from one specimen sequenced in a study of CD8 T cells in Susac syndrome. An amount of RNA that ranged from roughly 0.45 to 1 ug was reverse transcribed with random hexamers. TCRdb re-called the immunoSEQ multiplex PCR reads with MiXCR, one entry per CDR3 protein. The sample lists some 170,000 distinct CDR3 sequences; roughly 93% were seen once. The sample comprised CD4+ T cells from PBMCs. These receptors all stem from a human donor in good health.

The V call is TRBV18, the J call TRBJ2-7; D possibly corresponds to TRBD1 (6 bases). Between the trimmed V and J ends, which lost 2 bases and 3 bases, there was a span of 8 bases. CDR1 KGHSH and CDR2 LQKENI come from the germline V gene. The CDR3 contains 13 residues. CDR3 nucleotides: TGTGCCAGCTCACCAAGACAGGTCTACGAGCAGTACTTC. Encoded protein: CASSPRQVYEQYF. Supplemented by reference TRBV18 and TRBJ2-7, the full variable domain reads NAGVMQNPRHLVRRRGQEARLRCSPMKGHSHVYWYRQLPEEGLKFMVYLQKENIIDESGMPKERFSAEFPKEGPSILRIQQVVRGDSAAYFCASSPRQVYEQYFGPGTRLTVT.

The V call is TRBV10-3, the J call TRBJ2-7; TRBD1 matches at 7 bases. Germline trimming cut 10 bases from V and 5 bases from J; bases unmatched to any gene: 11. In germline, CDR1 is ENHRY, CDR2 SYGVKD. There are 13 residues in the CDR3. The CDR3 region is CATTTGEKNEQYF. CDR3 nucleotide sequence: TGTGCCACCACTACAGGGGAGAAGAACGAGCAGTACTTC.

The chain links TRBV28 to TRBJ2-7; no clear D gene. Between the trimmed V and J ends, which lost 7 bases and 0 bases, there was a span of 7 bases. The CDR3 is 12 residues long. CDR1 and CDR2 (germline): MDHEN, SYDVKM. The CDR3 DNA sequence: TGTGCCAGCAACTCCGTCTCCTACGAGCAGTACTTC. Amino acids: CASNSVSYEQYF.

The chain carries TRBV20-1 and TRBJ1-3; no clear D gene. Germline CDR1 DFQATT, CDR2 SNEGSKA (reference sequence). The CDR3 extends over 14 amino acids. V lost 5 bases and J 0 bases, leaving 11 bases between the germline ends. The chain's CDR3 is CSAFKHLSGNTIYF. Here the CDR3 DNA reads TGCAGTGCTTTTAAACACCTCTCTGGAAACACCATATATTTT.

This chain links TRBV15 with TRBJ1-5, with 10 bases that match TRBD1. The CDR3 is 15 residues long. Germline-derived CDR1 and CDR2 are LNHNV and YYDKDF (reference sequence). With 8 bases clipped from V and 0 bases from J, the junction kept 4 bases outside the gene matches. The chain's CDR3 is CATRRTGGSNQPQHF. Here the CDR3 DNA reads TGTGCCACCCGAAGGACAGGGGGTAGCAATCAGCCCCAGCATTTT.

This chain links TRBV7-3 with TRBJ2-5; a possible D gene is TRBD1 (6 bases). This CDR3 region has 14 residues. Trimming cost V 5 bases and J 3 bases, with 13 bases left between them. Germline loops: CDR1 SGHTA, CDR2 FQGTGA. The CDR3: CASSTGPGEETQYF. CDR3 DNA sequence: TGTGCCAGCAGCACAGGGCCCGGGGAAGAGACCCAGTACTTC.

The V and J genes are TRBV2 and TRBJ1-6; the D gene is possibly TRBD1 (5 bases). CDR1 is SNHLY and CDR2 is FYNNEI in the germline V gene. The V gene lost 7 bases and the J gene lost 7 bases, with 11 bases spanning the gap. This CDR3 has 13 residues. The CDR3 spells CASIRDYNSPLHF. CDR3 nucleotide sequence: TGTGCCAGCATCCGGGACTACAATTCACCCCTCCACTTT.

This sequence joins TRBV4-1 and TRBJ2-5, with unresolved D. With 1 base removed from V and 5 bases from J, the gap between germline ends came to 11 bases. Germline CDR1 is MGHRA and CDR2 is YSYEKL. The CDR3 extends over 14 amino acids. The CDR3, as DNA: TGCGCCAGCAGCCAAGTCGGCTCCTCGGAGACCCAGTACTTC. It yields the protein CASSQVGSSETQYF.

DNA for the CDR3: TGTGCCATCAGGGGGACAGCTGTCGGGCAGCCCCAGCATTTT. This sequence encodes CAIRGTAVGQPQHF. The rearrangement joins TRBV10-3 to TRBJ1-5; 7 bases align to TRBD1. CDR1 and CDR2 from the germline V gene are ENHRY and SYGVKD. V shed 6 bases, J shed 7 bases, and the junction held 9 bases outside the gene matches. There are 14 residues in the CDR3.

The chain is built from TRBV3-1 and TRBJ2-5, with TRBD2 matching 11 bases. With 4 bases clipped from V and 5 bases from J, the junction kept 12 bases outside the gene matches. Germline CDR1 and CDR2: LGHDT and YNNKEL (reference sequence). The CDR3 has 17 residues. The CDR3 reads CASSRSSGGASWETQYF. The CDR3 bases are TGTGCCAGCAGCCGGAGTAGCGGGGGGGCTTCGTGGGAGACCCAGTACTTC.

This clonotype was seen only a few times. The chain joins TRBV7-6 to TRBJ2-3; D gene uncertain. The V gene's germline CDR1 is SGHVS and CDR2 FNYEAQ. Trimming pared 3 bases from V and 2 bases from J, leaving 9 bases between. CDR3 length: 14 residues. The CDR3 DNA is TGTGCCAGCAGCTTGGTCGGCCTCACAGATACGCAGTATTTT. Protein sequence: CASSLVGLTDTQYF.

In nucleotides, the CDR3 is TGCAGTGCTAGAGAGGGGACAGGTACCTACGAGCAGTACTTC. Protein sequence: CSAREGTGTYEQYF. This chain connects TRBV20-1 to TRBJ2-7; 8 nucleotides agree with TRBD1. With V trimmed by 0 bases and J by 2 bases, 3 bases remained unmatched. The CDR3 loop spans 14 amino acids. Germline V CDR1 and CDR2: DFQATT, SNEGSKA (reference sequence).

This chain connects TRBV30 to TRBJ2-7; tentative D call: TRBD2 (5 bases). The V gene lost 4 bases and the J gene lost 2 bases, with 12 bases spanning the gap. Germline assignment: CDR1 GTSNPN and CDR2 SVGIG (reference sequence). CDR3 size: 13 residues. CDR3 in DNA: TGTGCCTGGACTTGGACTGACACCTACGAGCAGTACTTC. Amino acid sequence: CAWTWTDTYEQYF.

The chain combines TRBV7-9 with TRBJ2-2; perhaps D is TRBD1 or TRBD2 (6 bases each). Trimming stripped 6 bases from V and 4 bases from J, with 27 bases between. This CDR3 contains 19 residues. The germline V gene encodes CDR1 SEHNR and CDR2 FQNEAQ (reference sequence). CDR3 sequence: CASRPPLWGAGRGTGELFF. For the CDR3, the DNA is TGTGCCAGCAGGCCCCCGTTGTGGGGGGCCGGACGTGGCACCGGGGAGCTGTTTTTT.

This sequence joins TRBV18 and TRBJ2-3; D possibly corresponds to TRBD1 (6 bases). The CDR3 sequence is 14 residues long. V dropped 1 base and J dropped 3 bases, with 8 bases sitting between them. The germline gives CDR1 KGHSH, CDR2 LQKENI. The CDR3 reads CASSPRTETDTQYF. The DNA of the CDR3 is TGTGCCAGCTCACCACGGACAGAAACAGATACGCAGTATTTT.

The chain uses TRBV6-1 and TRBJ1-5; 7 bases agree with TRBD1. The CDR3 is 15 amino acids. V shed 1 base and J 6 bases; nucleotides not matched to a gene: 6. CDR1 and CDR2 (germline): MNHNS, SASEGT. The CDR3 region is CASSEGQGRGQPQHF. The CDR3 DNA sequence: TGTGCCAGCAGTGAAGGACAGGGAAGAGGTCAGCCCCAGCATTTT.

In this sample, this clonotype turned up many times. The rearrangement joins TRBV12-3 or TRBV12-4 to TRBJ1-1; D unclear. This CDR3 contains 13 residues. V lost 1 base to trimming and J lost 1 base, with 4 bases between them. This CDR3 is CASSLGGNTEAFF. The CDR3 DNA reads as TGTGCCAGCAGTTTAGGGGGGAACACTGAAGCTTTCTTT.

The chain links TRBV29-1 to TRBJ2-2, with D unclear. Germline loops: CDR1 SQVTM, CDR2 ANQGSEA. Trimming pared 7 bases from V and 2 bases from J, leaving 17 bases between. This CDR3 has 15 residues. The CDR3 reads CSASPNRLNTGELFF. The CDR3, as DNA: TGCAGCGCCTCACCCAACCGATTAAACACCGGGGAGCTGTTTTTT.

In DNA form, the CDR3 reads TGCAGCGTTGGAGGGGGCGGCAACCTCTATGGCTACACCTTC. Encoded protein: CSVGGGGNLYGYTF. The chain has TRBV29-1 and TRBJ1-2, with 7 bases aligning to TRBD1. Trimming at V came to 4 bases and at J to 4 bases, leaving 9 bases not matched to a gene. The CDR3 length is 14 residues. Germline assignment: CDR1 SQVTM and CDR2 ANQGSEA.

The chain recombines TRBV7-9 with TRBJ1-6, with D unresolved. The V gene lost 9 bases and the J gene lost 6 bases, with 12 bases spanning the gap. The CDR3 covers 13 residues. Germline V CDR1 and CDR2: SEHNR, FQNEAQ (reference sequence). The CDR3, as DNA: TGTGCCAGTAAAGGACTGACTAATTCACCCCTCCACTTT. Translation gives CASKGLTNSPLHF.

The genes are TRBV2 and TRBJ2-1, with D hard to call. Trimming took off 5 bases at V and 2 bases at J, with 10 bases between the two ends. The CDR3 covers 14 residues. Germline V lookup: CDR1 SNHLY, CDR2 FYNNEI. CDR3 protein: CASSIDSPYNEQFF. The CDR3 DNA reads as TGTGCCAGCAGTATAGACTCCCCCTACAATGAGCAGTTCTTC.

This chain's CDR3 is CASSLPFAQDEQFF. Here the CDR3 DNA reads TGTGCCAGCAGCTTACCGTTCGCGCAAGATGAGCAGTTCTTC. V and J are TRBV7-8 and TRBJ2-1, with no clear D. This CDR3 is built from 14 residues. Looked up from germline, CDR1 is SGHVS and CDR2 is FQNEAQ. Trimming left V 2 bases short and J 8 bases short, with 13 bases between.

The V call is TRBV3-1, the J call TRBJ2-1, with 8 bases lining up with TRBD1. CDR1 is LGHDT and CDR2 is YNNKEL in the germline V gene (reference sequence). V was pared by 0 bases and J by 8 bases, with 9 bases of the junction left unmatched. This CDR3 is built from 16 residues. This CDR3 is CASSQDQQGDRYEQFF. CDR3 nucleotide sequence: TGTGCCAGCAGCCAAGATCAACAGGGGGACCGGTATGAGCAGTTCTTC.

This clonotype has only a few counts. The CDR3 region is CASRPQGYEQYF. The CDR3 nucleotides are TGCGCCAGCAGGCCTCAGGGCTACGAGCAGTACTTC. This chain uses TRBV10-2 with TRBJ2-7; D is perhaps TRBD1 (5 bases). Germline-derived CDR1 and CDR2 are WSHSY and SAAADI. Between the trimmed V and J ends, which lost 6 bases and 3 bases, there was a span of 9 bases. This CDR3 spans 12 amino acids.

This chain links TRBV20-1 with TRBJ2-3, with TRBD2 matching over 10 bases. CDR1 DFQATT and CDR2 SNEGSKA come from the germline V gene (reference sequence). This CDR3 spans 14 amino acids. Losses at the gene ends were 6 bases for V and 5 bases for J; bases not matched to a gene: 8. For the CDR3, the DNA is TGCAGTGCCAAGCGGGGGGGCCGAGGAGATACGCAGTATTTT. Its protein product is CSAKRGGRGDTQYF.

The V gene is TRBV5-1, the J gene TRBJ2-6, with TRBD1 matching 8 bases. V shed 5 bases and J 0 bases; nucleotides not matched to a gene: 1. This CDR3 spans 15 amino acids. From germline, CDR1 is SGHRS and CDR2 YFSETQ. For the CDR3, the DNA is TGCGCCAGCAGACAGGGGGACTCTGGGGCCAACGTCCTGACTTTC. Encoded protein: CASRQGDSGANVLTF.

The chain recombines TRBV6-1 with TRBJ2-3; 8 nucleotides match TRBD1. Trimming cost V 1 base and J 2 bases; bases outside gene matches: 5. This CDR3 has 16 amino acids. CDR1 and CDR2 from the germline V gene are MNHNS and SASEGT. The CDR3 sequence is CASSEVYRGNTDTQYF. The CDR3 bases are TGTGCCAGCAGTGAAGTTTACAGGGGGAACACAGATACGCAGTATTTT.

This clonotype was found once. This chain connects TRBV6-1 to TRBJ2-2; 7 nucleotides agree with TRBD2. CDR3 length equals 15 residues. CDR1 and CDR2 (germline): MNHNS, SASEGT. Germline trimming cut 6 bases from V and 1 base from J; bases unmatched to any gene: 5. For the CDR3, the DNA is TGTGCCAGCAGAGGTGCGGGGGTGAACACCGGGGAGCTGTTTTTT. It specifies CASRGAGVNTGELFF.

The CDR3 nucleotides are TGTGCCACCAGCAGAGACCGACTCCGACAGGGAAACATTCAGTACTTC. As protein: CATSRDRLRQGNIQYF. The J gene is TRBJ2-4, the V gene TRBV15, with 7 bases matching TRBD1. Looked up from germline, CDR1 is LNHNV and CDR2 is YYDKDF (reference sequence). This CDR3 region has 16 residues. V was clipped by 0 bases and J by 6 bases; unmatched bases: 8.

This sequence joins TRBV10-3 and TRBJ1-1, with 8 bases matching TRBD1. V lost 6 bases to trimming and J lost 3 bases; unmatched junction nucleotides: 3. The CDR3 is 13 residues long. Germline V gene data show CDR1 as ENHRY and CDR2 as SYGVKD. The CDR3 loop is CAIRQDRDTEAFF. CDR3 sequence (DNA): TGTGCCATCAGACAGGACAGGGACACTGAAGCTTTCTTT.

The chain employs TRBV18 and TRBJ2-3; D possibly matches TRBD1 or TRBD2 (5 bases each). The CDR3 contains 15 residues. Per the germline V gene, CDR1 is KGHSH and CDR2 is LQKENI. Trimming pared 3 bases from V and 3 bases from J, leaving 13 bases between. CDR3 loop: CASSPSRDATDTQYF. The CDR3 nucleotides read TGTGCCAGCTCACCGTCCCGGGACGCAACAGATACGCAGTATTTT.

V gene TRBV20-1 combines with J gene TRBJ2-7; 10 bases match TRBD1. This CDR3 has 13 residues. Trimming took 6 bases from V and 7 from J; bases not matched to a gene: 9. CDR1 DFQATT and CDR2 SNEGSKA come from the germline V gene (reference sequence). The CDR3 here is CSAPRQGAREQYF. The DNA of the CDR3 is TGCAGTGCCCCCAGACAGGGGGCGAGGGAGCAGTACTTC.